Each of the 22 T cell receptor beta chains below was sequenced from the same sample in a study of long-term antiretroviral therapy in people with HIV. This was the immunoSEQ v3.0 assay at survey level. Sequenced by immunoSEQ multiplex PCR; TCRdb stores in-frame clones only, minus some. The sample has around 2,500 clones, 79% seen once. The sequenced sample was unsorted PBMCs, obtained 0.4 years before starting antiretroviral therapy. The receptor source for this set is a woman between 35 and 50 years old with HIV.

The chain employs TRBV5-1 and TRBJ2-2; D is perhaps TRBD1 (6 bases). V lost 7 bases and J lost 1, with 11 bases in between. The CDR3 extends over 14 amino acids. The V gene's germline CDR1 is SGHRS and CDR2 YFSETQ. CDR3 loop: CASQETGNTGELFF. The CDR3 DNA reads as TGCGCCAGCCAAGAGACAGGGAACACCGGGGAGCTGTTTTTT.

The chain uses TRBV2 and TRBJ1-5; D gene uncertain. Germline CDR1 SNHLY, CDR2 FYNNEI. The CDR3 totals 15 residues. The V and J ends lost 5 bases and 0 bases respectively, with 11 bases between them. CDR3 region: CASSRYSHSNQPQHF. The CDR3 DNA sequence: TGTGCCAGCAGTAGATACAGTCATAGCAATCAGCCCCAGCATTTT.

The rearrangement uses TRBV29-1 and TRBJ2-3, with a tentative D call TRBD2 (5 bases). The CDR3 consists of 16 residues. The V gene lost 0 bases and the J gene lost 0 bases, with 13 bases spanning the gap. CDR1 and CDR2 (germline): SQVTM, ANQGSEA. The CDR3, as DNA: TGCAGCGTTGAAGATCCGCTAGCCCATAGCACAGATACGCAGTATTTT. Translating gives CSVEDPLAHSTDTQYF.

The CDR3, as DNA: TGTGCCAGCAGCTTAATGGGAGGGGGCACAGATACGCAGTATTTT. Its protein is CASSLMGGGTDTQYF. The V gene is TRBV7-2, the J gene TRBJ2-3; the match to TRBD2 covers 7 bases. CDR3 length: 15 residues. The germline CDR1 and CDR2 sequences are SGHTA and FQGNSA. After removal of 2 bases from V and 1 base from J, the junction contained 3 bases not matched to a gene.

The chain joins TRBV11-2 to TRBJ2-7; 9 nucleotides match TRBD1. J lost 3 bases, V lost 5 bases, and 5 bases had no gene match. CDR1 is SGHAT, CDR2 FQNNGV, per germline. The CDR3 runs 14 residues. CDR3 DNA: TGTGCCAGCAGCCTGGGGACAGGGATCTACGAGCAGTACTTC. Its protein product is CASSLGTGIYEQYF. The full variable domain, completed using reference TRBV11-2 and TRBJ2-7, is EAGVAQSPRYKIIEKRQSVAFWCNPISGHATLYWYQQILGQGPKLLIQFQNNGVVDDSQLPKDRFSAERLKGVDSTLKIQPAKLEDSAVYLCASSLGTGIYEQYFGPGTRLTVT.

The table lists this clone with a few counts. V is TRBV9 and J is TRBJ1-4; D not certain. This CDR3 is 15 amino acids long. The V gene lost 4 bases and the J gene lost 0 bases, with 10 bases spanning the gap. In germline, CDR1 is SGDLS, CDR2 YYNGEE. This chain's CDR3 is CASSPDVATNEKLFF. CDR3 in DNA: TGTGCCAGCAGCCCAGACGTCGCAACTAATGAAAAACTGTTTTTT.

By sample share, this clone is large. The V and J genes are TRBV18 and TRBJ1-1, with TRBD1 matching 8 bases. This CDR3 spans 12 amino acids. Germline V lookup: CDR1 KGHSH, CDR2 LQKENI. J lost 10 bases, V lost 0 bases, and 1 base had no gene match. The CDR3 spells CASSPPTGAAFF. The CDR3 coding sequence is TGTGCCAGCTCACCACCGACAGGGGCAGCTTTCTTT.

The chain joins TRBV7-9 to TRBJ2-5, with TRBD1 matching 8 bases. CDR3 length: 15 residues. Germline V gives CDR1 SEHNR, CDR2 FQNEAQ (reference sequence). The V segment lost 5 bases and the J segment 5 bases; nucleotides outside the gene matches: 10. The CDR3 spells CASSSLDRGRETQYF. Here the CDR3 DNA reads TGTGCCAGCAGCAGCCTAGACAGGGGACGTGAGACCCAGTACTTC.

The chain uses TRBV29-1 and TRBJ2-1; TRBD2 is a possible D gene (7 bases). CDR1 is SQVTM and CDR2 is ANQGSEA in the germline V gene. This CDR3 has 15 amino acids. Trimming left V 3 bases short and J 2 bases short, with 14 bases between. CDR3 amino acids: CSVETGGGAYNEQFF. CDR3 DNA sequence: TGCAGCGTTGAGACAGGTGGGGGGGCCTACAATGAGCAGTTCTTC.

The chain uses TRBV18 and TRBJ2-3, with 10 bases aligning to TRBD2. CDR1 is KGHSH and CDR2 is LQKENI in the germline V gene. CDR3 length equals 16 residues. Trimming took 3 bases from V and 2 from J; bases not matched to a gene: 5. CDR3 protein: CASSPRTSGDTDTQYF. The CDR3 coding sequence is TGTGCCAGCTCACCGCGGACTAGCGGAGACACAGATACGCAGTATTTT.

This clone is a singleton in its sample. This CDR3 is also generated by other DNA sequences in the sample. The chain couples TRBV4-2 to TRBJ2-3, with 7 bases identical to TRBD2. CDR1 and CDR2 (germline): LGHNA, YNFKEQ. This CDR3 contains 15 residues. J was trimmed by 2 bases and V by 2 bases; bases with no gene match: 4. The CDR3 region is CASSQPGLTTDTQYF. The DNA for the CDR3 is TGTGCCAGCAGCCAACCGGGACTAACCACAGATACGCAGTATTTT.

This chain joins TRBV4-3 and TRBJ1-4; D unclear. The V and J ends lost 0 bases and 5 bases respectively, with 10 bases between them. The CDR3 has 15 residues. CDR1 is LGHNA and CDR2 is YSLEER in the germline V gene. The CDR3 DNA follows: TGCGCCAGCAGCCAAGATTCAGATTTGAATGAAAAACTGTTTTTT. This sequence encodes CASSQDSDLNEKLFF.

The chain is built from TRBV11-2 and TRBJ1-2; a possible D gene is TRBD1 (5 bases). Germline loops: CDR1 SGHAT, CDR2 FQNNGV. The CDR3 contains 14 residues. V lost 2 bases and J 8 bases, leaving 15 bases between the germline ends. CDR3 in amino acids: CASSLRGVQEGYTF. For the CDR3, the DNA is TGTGCCAGCAGCTTAAGAGGGGTCCAAGAGGGCTACACCTTC.

The chain employs TRBV5-6 and TRBJ2-7; 9 bases line up with TRBD2. V lost 0 bases, J lost 4 bases, and 8 bases stayed unmatched. The length of the CDR3 is 16 residues. Germline CDR1 and CDR2: SGHDT and YYEEEE. The CDR3 loop is CASSLVGSSGTYEQYF. As DNA, the CDR3 is TGTGCCAGCAGCTTGGTGGGCTCTAGCGGGACTTACGAGCAGTACTTC.

The CDR3 coding sequence is TGTGCCAGCACCCCGGGTGGTTCATTTTCACCCCTCCACTTT. Translated, it gives CASTPGGSFSPLHF. The chain combines TRBV28 with TRBJ1-6; D unclear. The germline CDR1 and CDR2 sequences are MDHEN and SYDVKM. The V gene lost 7 bases and the J gene lost 9 bases, with 16 bases spanning the gap. This CDR3 has 14 residues.

The chain joins TRBV28 to TRBJ2-7; 8 bases line up with TRBD1. Germline CDR1 is MDHEN and CDR2 is SYDVKM. Unmatched junction bases numbered 8, after V lost 4 bases and J lost 3 bases. The CDR3 runs to 15 residues. For the CDR3, the DNA is TGTGCCAGCAGTTCCCGGACAGGGAGAGGCTACGAGCAGTACTTC. As protein: CASSSRTGRGYEQYF.

This clone showed up just once. This sequence joins TRBV27 and TRBJ2-5, with D perhaps TRBD1 (5 bases). Germline V gives CDR1 MNHEY, CDR2 SMNVEV (reference sequence). The CDR3 covers 14 residues. Trimming shortened V by 5 bases and J by 4 bases, and 14 bases separated the two germline ends. This CDR3 is CASSPTGPSETQYF. The CDR3 DNA reads TGTGCCAGCAGTCCTACAGGCCCGTCAGAGACCCAGTACTTC.

This rearrangement joins TRBV7-6 to TRBJ2-7; D may be TRBD1 or TRBD2 (6 bases each). Trimming left V 4 bases short and J 0 bases short, with 10 bases between. The CDR3 consists of 14 residues. The germline V gene has CDR1 SGHVS and CDR2 FNYEAQ. The CDR3 DNA follows: TGTGCCAGCAGCTCGGAGGGGGTCTCCTACGAGCAGTACTTC. Its protein product is CASSSEGVSYEQYF.

This chain connects TRBV7-2 to TRBJ2-7; TRBD1 aligns across 7 bases. This CDR3 spans 14 amino acids. V gave up 5 bases and J gave up 0 bases; unmatched junction bases: 4. CDR1 is SGHTA, CDR2 FQGNSA, per germline. The CDR3 is CASSVGTVSYEQYF. In DNA form, the CDR3 reads TGTGCCAGCAGCGTCGGGACAGTCTCCTACGAGCAGTACTTC.

The chain combines TRBV11-1 with TRBJ2-7; TRBD1 matches 9 bases. With 5 bases clipped from V and 3 bases from J, the junction kept 5 bases outside the gene matches. The CDR3 runs to 14 residues. The V gene's germline CDR1 is SGHAT and CDR2 FQDESV (reference sequence). The CDR3 DNA is TGTGCCAGCAGCAAGACGACAGGGGGCTACGAGCAGTACTTC. It yields the protein CASSKTTGGYEQYF.

The chain joins TRBV10-3 to TRBJ2-3; D possibly uses TRBD1 or TRBD2 (5 bases each). V dropped 1 base and J dropped 2 bases, with 22 bases sitting between them. There are 19 residues in the CDR3. The V gene's germline CDR1 is ENHRY and CDR2 SYGVKD. CDR3 sequence reads: CAISELGRRAGSYTDTQYF. CDR3 coding DNA: TGTGCCATCAGTGAGTTAGGAAGAAGGGCAGGGAGTTACACAGATACGCAGTATTTT.

V usage is TRBV28 and J usage is TRBJ1-5; D call uncertain. CDR1 is MDHEN and CDR2 is SYDVKM in the germline V gene. This CDR3 has 16 residues. V shed 5 bases and J shed 2 bases, with 16 bases lying between them. CDR3 amino acids: CASSPPLLGGNQPQHF. The CDR3 DNA reads as TGTGCCAGCAGTCCCCCCCTCCTCGGGGGCAATCAGCCCCAGCATTTT.